This T cell receptor (beta chain) was sequenced for a study of blood T cell repertoires in COVID-19. The CDR3 totals 15 residues. Per the germline V gene, CDR1 is SGHDT and CDR2 is YYEEEE. J lost 7 bases, V lost 2 bases, and 4 bases had no gene match. TCRdb's table, derived via immunoSEQ multiplex PCR, lists solely in-frame clones and lacks some. The sample has hundreds of thousands of clones, roughly 89% seen once; the top ten hold 0.75% to 0.85%. This clone was recorded only once. What was sequenced was peripheral blood. This TCR derives from a man aged 18 to 29 with COVID-19, enrolled during active disease. The chain is built from TRBV5-6 and TRBJ1-5; 12 bases are a match to TRBD1. The CDR3 protein is CASSFGTGGVQPQHF. CDR3 DNA: TGTGCCAGCAGCTTCGGGACAGGGGGCGTCCAGCCCCAGCATTTT.